This T cell receptor beta chain emerged from a study of PD-L1 blockade in urothelial cancer. Looking at the study overall: Most patients, about nine tenths of the roughly 30, were males with bladder-origin cancer. Blood analysis occurred 3 weeks (second dose) and 6 weeks after treatment start. Findings and limits, study-wide: Greater 3-week expansion of tumor-associated blood clones was recorded for durable-benefit patients.

With respect to this clone: Its antigen is still unknown.

Time point specified: peripheral blood 6 weeks after treatment start. Between 1 and 8 samples, pretreatment and on-treatment, were given by each patient. Method: immunoSEQ multiplex PCR; TCRdb's copy keeps in-frame clones and lacks some. The sample includes about 51,000 clones, around 89% of them seen just once. The CDR3 is made up of 15 amino acids. Source: PBMCs, taken around atezolizumab (anti-PD-L1) treatment. The chain joins TRBV21-1 to TRBJ2-3; the table's D call, TRBD1, was not checked against the DNA. TRBV21-1 is a pseudogene segment. This clonotype was sampled from a man aged 60-69 years with urothelial cancer. In DNA form, the CDR3 reads TGTGCCAGCAGCAACCCGGGACAGGGTGTTTATACGCAGTATTTT. This gives the protein CASSNPGQGVYTQYF.